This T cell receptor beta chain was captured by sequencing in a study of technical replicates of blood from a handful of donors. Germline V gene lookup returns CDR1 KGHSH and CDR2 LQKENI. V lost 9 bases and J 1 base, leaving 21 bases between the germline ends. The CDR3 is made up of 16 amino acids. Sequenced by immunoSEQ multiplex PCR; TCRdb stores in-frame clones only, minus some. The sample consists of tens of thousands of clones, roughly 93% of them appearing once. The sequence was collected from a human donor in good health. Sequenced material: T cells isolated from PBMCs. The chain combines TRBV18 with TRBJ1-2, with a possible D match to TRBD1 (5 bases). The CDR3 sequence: CASSTTIGAGNYGYTF. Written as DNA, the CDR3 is TGTGCCAGTTCCACTACGATTGGGGCTGGTAACTATGGCTACACCTTC.